This passage covers 8 T cell receptor beta chains from one sample sequenced in a study of cytomegalovirus exposure and HLA in healthy donors (TCRdb year 2017). The library was made by the immunoSEQ multiplex PCR assay. For the multiplex PCR, a mixture combining 60 forward primers for TCR Vbeta segments and 13 reverse primers for TCR Jbeta segments was used. As stored in TCRdb, this immuneACCESS dataset retains in-frame rearrangements with V and J assigned. A fraction of the clones does not appear; measured against another copy, unresolved V genes explain less than half of the discrepancy, and the remainder lacks a known reason. This sample gives more than 150,000 clones in total; around 84% of them show up just once. In total, the top ten clones hold under 1.5% of the sample. The material sequenced was PBMCs. The receptors shown here come from a girl aged 2 to 9 in good health and CMV-seropositive.

V usage is TRBV19 and J usage is TRBJ2-1, with TRBD2 matching over 10 bases. The V and J ends lost 5 bases and 0 bases, in that order; junction bases with no gene match: 10. Germline lookup yields CDR1 LNHDA and CDR2 SQIVND (reference sequence). The CDR3 is made up of 18 amino acids. The CDR3 reads CASSWASGGLNSYNEQFF. DNA of the CDR3: TGTGCCAGTAGTTGGGCTAGCGGGGGCCTAAACTCCTACAATGAGCAGTTCTTC.

This chain links TRBV25-1 with TRBJ2-2; a weak D match, TRBD1 (5 bases). CDR3 length: 15 residues. Deletions cut 2 bases from V and 4 bases from J, with 11 bases between. Germline-derived CDR1 and CDR2 are MGHDK and SYGVNS. The DNA for the CDR3 is TGTGCCAGCAGTGAAGAACAGGTGAGCACCGGGGAGCTGTTTTTT. Amino acid sequence: CASSEEQVSTGELFF.

The chain employs TRBV7-8 and TRBJ2-7, with no clear D. Trimming stripped 4 bases from V and 4 bases from J, with 8 bases between. The CDR3 spans 12 residues. The germline V gene encodes CDR1 SGHVS and CDR2 FQNEAQ. Here the CDR3 DNA reads TGTGCCAGCAGCTCTATTCGTTACGAGCAGTACTTC. Protein sequence: CASSSIRYEQYF.

There are a few counts of this clone. This chain uses TRBV28 with TRBJ1-2, with a weak D call TRBD1 (6 bases). The V end lost 1 base, the J end lost 8 bases, and 17 bases lay between the germline ends. The CDR3 has 15 residues. Germline V gene lookup returns CDR1 MDHEN and CDR2 SYDVKM. The CDR3 nucleotides read TGTGCCAGCAGTTTATCTCAGGGGATAGGAGGAGGCTACACCTTC. Amino acid sequence: CASSLSQGIGGGYTF.

The rearrangement joins TRBV15 to TRBJ1-3; 8 bases align to TRBD1. V lost 1 base to trimming and J lost 2 bases; unmatched junction nucleotides: 4. The CDR3 loop spans 16 amino acids. Germline CDR1 and CDR2: LNHNV and YYDKDF (reference sequence). CDR3 coding DNA: TGTGCCACCAGCAGAGGACAGGGGACGACTGGAAACACCATATATTTT. Its translation: CATSRGQGTTGNTIYF.

The chain has TRBV6-5 and TRBJ2-7; D gene uncertain. The CDR3 loop spans 13 amino acids. Germline CDR1 reads MNHEY; CDR2 reads SVGAGI. Trimming pared 0 bases from V and 6 bases from J, leaving 9 bases between. Here the CDR3 reads CASSYSEWAEQYF. DNA of the CDR3: TGTGCCAGCAGTTACTCAGAATGGGCCGAGCAGTACTTC.

This clone appeared a few times. The gene calls are TRBV6-5 and TRBJ1-4, with TRBD1 matching over 7 bases. V was clipped by 6 bases and J by 10 bases; unmatched bases: 14. The V gene's germline CDR1 is MNHEY and CDR2 SVGAGI. This CDR3 comprises 15 residues. DNA of the CDR3: TGTGCCAGCAGAACTGACAGGGCCGCTCCCCGAAAACTGTTTTTT. Translating it yields CASRTDRAAPRKLFF.

The chain has TRBV14 and TRBJ1-2, with unresolved D. The ends were cut back, 1 base at V and 2 bases at J, with 5 bases in the middle. CDR3 length: 13 residues. In germline, CDR1 is SGHDN, CDR2 FVKESK. The CDR3 region is CASSQAGNYGYTF. The DNA for the CDR3 is TGTGCCAGCAGCCAAGCAGGCAACTATGGCTACACCTTC.